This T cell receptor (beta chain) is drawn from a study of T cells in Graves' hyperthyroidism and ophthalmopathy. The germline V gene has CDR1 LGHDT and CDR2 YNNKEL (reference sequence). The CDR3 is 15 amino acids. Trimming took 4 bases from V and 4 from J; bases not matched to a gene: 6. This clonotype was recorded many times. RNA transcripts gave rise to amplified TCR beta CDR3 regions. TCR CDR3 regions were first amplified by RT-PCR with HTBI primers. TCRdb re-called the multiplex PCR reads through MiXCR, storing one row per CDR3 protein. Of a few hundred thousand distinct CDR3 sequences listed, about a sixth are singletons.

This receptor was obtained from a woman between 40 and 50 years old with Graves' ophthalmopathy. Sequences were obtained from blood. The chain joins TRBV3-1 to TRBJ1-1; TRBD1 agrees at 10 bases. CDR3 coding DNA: TGTGCCAGCAGCCCTCGGACAGGGGGGGGCACTGAAGCTTTCTTT. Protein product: CASSPRTGGGTEAFF.